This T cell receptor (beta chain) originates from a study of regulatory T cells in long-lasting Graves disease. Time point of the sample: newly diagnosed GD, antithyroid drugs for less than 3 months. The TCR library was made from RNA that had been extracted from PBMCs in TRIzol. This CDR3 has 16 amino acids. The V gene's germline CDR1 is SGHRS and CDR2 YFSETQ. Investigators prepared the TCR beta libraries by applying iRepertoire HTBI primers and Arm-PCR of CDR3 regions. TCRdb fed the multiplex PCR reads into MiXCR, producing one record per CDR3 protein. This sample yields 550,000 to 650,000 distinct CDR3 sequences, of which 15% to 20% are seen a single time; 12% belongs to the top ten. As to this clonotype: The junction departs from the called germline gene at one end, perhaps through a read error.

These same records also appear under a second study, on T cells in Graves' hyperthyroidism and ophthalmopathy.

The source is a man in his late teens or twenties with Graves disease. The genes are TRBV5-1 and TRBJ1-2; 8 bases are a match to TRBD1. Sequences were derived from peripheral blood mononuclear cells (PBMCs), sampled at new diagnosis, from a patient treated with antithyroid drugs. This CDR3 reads CASSRGQGVTNYGYTF. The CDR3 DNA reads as TGTGCCAGCAGCCGAGGACAGGGAGTTACTAACTATGGCTACACCTTC. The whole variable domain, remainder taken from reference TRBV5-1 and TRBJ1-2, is KAGVTQTPRYLIKTRGQQVTLSCSPISGHRSVSWYQQTPGQGLQFLFEYFSETQRNKGNFPGRFSGRQFSNSRSEMNVSTLELGDSALYLCASSRGQGVTNYGYTFGSGTRLTVV.